The rows below give T cell receptor beta chains drawn from one sample of a study of cytomegalovirus exposure and HLA in healthy donors. Data came from immunoSEQ multiplex PCR; TCRdb stores just in-frame clones and leaves some out. This table has fewer than 200,000 clones, approximately 71% appearing once. Input material: PBMCs. Receptors were obtained from a woman between 18 and 29 years old in good health and CMV-seropositive. CDR3s include the opening cysteine and the closing phenylalanine or tryptophan. The order of the fields is D gene, clone size, V gene, J gene, CDR3 DNA, CDR3 protein. A D gene is named only where the DNA matches it firmly. Rows may omit the clone size; those that give it use once, few, many or a size class.

TRBD1	.	TRBV4-3	TRBJ2-7	TGCGCCAGCAGCCAAGAATGGGACAGGAACTACGAGCAGTACTTC	CASSQEWDRNYEQYF
.	once	TRBV6-1	TRBJ1-2	TGTGCCTCACAGGACGTTTATGGCTACACCTTC	CASQDVYGYTF
TRBD2	.	TRBV7-6	TRBJ2-5	TGTGCCAGCGGGCTAGCGGGGGAGACCCAGTACTTC	CASGLAGETQYF
TRBD2	.	TRBV7-7	TRBJ2-2	TGTGCTAGCAGCTTGGCTAGCGGATACACCGGGGAGCTGTTTTTT	CASSLASGYTGELFF
.	.	TRBV5-6	TRBJ1-5	TGTGCCAGCAGCTTAGCAGGGGGCAATCAGCCCCAGCATTTT	CASSLAGGNQPQHF
.	.	TRBV30	TRBJ1-1	TGTGCCTGGAGTAGACAGGTAAAAGGGACTGAAGCTTTCTTT	CAWSRQVKGTEAFF
.	.	TRBV28	TRBJ1-6	TGTGCCACAGTGGTCGGGGGAGTTTCCAATAATTCACCCCTCCACTTT	CATVVGGVSNNSPLHF
TRBD2	once	TRBV19	TRBJ2-2	TGTGCCATGAAGGGCGGGGGACTAGCGGGAGGAAGGGCGAGCACCGGGGAGCTGTTTTTT	CAMKGGGLAGGRASTGELFF
TRBD2	.	TRBV5-1	TRBJ2-1	TGCGCCAGCAGCCTTGGCGGGGGGGCCGTCAATGAGCAGTTCTTC	CASSLGGGAVNEQFF
TRBD1	.	TRBV28	TRBJ1-1	TGTGCCGGAAGGACAGGGTTGAACACTGAAGCTTTCTTT	CAGRTGLNTEAFF
TRBD1	.	TRBV9	TRBJ2-1	TGTGCCAGCAGCGCCAGGGGGAACTCCTACAATGAGCAGTTCTTC	CASSARGNSYNEQFF
.	few	TRBV6-6	TRBJ1-3	TGTGCCAGCAGTTACTCGAGAGGAAACACCATATATTTT	CASSYSRGNTIYF
TRBD2	.	TRBV27	TRBJ2-1	TGTGCCAGCAGTTTAGCGGCCTTGGGGAGGGCTGAGCAGTTCTTC	CASSLAALGRAEQFF
.	few	TRBV1	TRBJ2-2	TGCACCAGCAGCCACTGGCTAGCGGGGGGCACCGGGGAGCTGTTTTTT	CTSSHWLAGGTGELFF
.	.	TRBV9	TRBJ2-3	TGTGCCAGCAGCTTAATCACAGATACGCAGTATTTT	CASSLITDTQYF
TRBD1	few	TRBV19	TRBJ2-1	TGTGCCAGTGGTACCGGGACAGACAATGAGCAGTTCTTC	CASGTGTDNEQFF
TRBD2	.	TRBV28	TRBJ2-1	TGTGCCAGCAGGGGGACTAGCGGGAGTTTCGAGCAGTTCTTC	CASRGTSGSFEQFF
.	.	TRBV27	TRBJ1-1	TGTGCCAGCAGTAAGCCGGGGATCACTGAAGCTTTCTTT	CASSKPGITEAFF
.	.	TRBV28	TRBJ1-1	TGTGCCAGCACCCCTCCGGGACAATGGGGAGCTTTCTTT	CASTPPGQWGAFF
TRBD1	.	TRBV5-6	TRBJ2-7	TGTGCCAGCAGCTTGGAAGGGACAGGGAGCTCCTACGAGCAGTACTTC	CASSLEGTGSSYEQYF
.	.	TRBV28	TRBJ2-3	TGTGCCAGCAGTTTACGCATACAGGGCCATACGCAGTATTTT	CASSLRIQGHTQYF
TRBD1	.	TRBV30	TRBJ1-1	TGTGCCTGGAGTGTACTGGGACAGGGGTTTTCTGAAGCTTTCTTT	CAWSVLGQGFSEAFF
.	.	TRBV7-9	TRBJ2-1	TGTGCCAGCAGCCTCGACAGGTACAATGAGCAGTTCTTC	CASSLDRYNEQFF
.	.	TRBV20-1	TRBJ1-1	TGCAGTGCTCCAGACAGGAGTGAAGCTTTCTTT	CSAPDRSEAFF
.	.	TRBV9	TRBJ2-7	TGTGCCAGCAGCGCGACTAGCTCCTACGAGCAGTACTTC	CASSATSSYEQYF
.	once	TRBV10-3	TRBJ1-2	TGTGCCATCAGTTTAGGACAGAACGCCTATGGCTACACCTTC	CAISLGQNAYGYTF
.	.	TRBV29-1	TRBJ2-7	TGCAGCGCCCAGGGGGGCTACACCTACGAGCAGTACTTC	CSAQGGYTYEQYF
TRBD1	.	TRBV9	TRBJ1-2	TGTGCCAGCAGCGAGGGACAGGGGCCCAACTATGGCTACACCTTC	CASSEGQGPNYGYTF
.	.	TRBV2	TRBJ2-7	TGTGCCAGCACCGGGACTTCCCCCAGGGCTGGCTACGAGCAGTACTTC	CASTGTSPRAGYEQYF
TRBD2	.	TRBV9	TRBJ2-3	TGTGCCAGCAGCGTAGGAGCGGGACTAGCGACAGATACGCAGTATTTT	CASSVGAGLATDTQYF
TRBD2	once	TRBV6-4	TRBJ2-2	TGTGCCAGCAGTGACCCGAGGGCACTAGCGGGGGGGCTAGCTGGGGTTGTCGGGGAGCTGTTTTTT	CASSDPRALAGGLAGVVGELFF
TRBD1	.	TRBV5-6	TRBJ2-5	TGTGCCAGCAGCTTAATCGACAGGGAAGAGACCCAGTACTTC	CASSLIDREETQYF
.	.	TRBV5-4	TRBJ1-2	TGTGCCAGCAGCCCGGCGGGGGGAGTCGGCTACACCTTC	CASSPAGGVGYTF
.	.	TRBV7-6	TRBJ1-4	TGTGCCAGCAGCTTAGACCAGGGATCGGGTTTAAAACTGTTTTTT	CASSLDQGSGLKLFF
TRBD2	.	TRBV4-1	TRBJ2-7	TGCGCCAGCAGCCAAGGGGGCGCCCCGGGACTAGCGGACCGCCTTGCCTACGAGCAGTACTTC	CASSQGGAPGLADRLAYEQYF
.	.	TRBV7-9	TRBJ1-4	TGTGCCAGCAGCACGACACTCCAGGAAAAACTGTTTTTT	CASSTTLQEKLFF
TRBD1	.	TRBV27	TRBJ1-5	TGTGCCAGCAGTGCCGGACAGGGCGGGCAGCAGCCCCAGCATTTT	CASSAGQGGQQPQHF
TRBD2	.	TRBV11-2	TRBJ2-5	TGTGCCAGCAGCTTAGGCTTGGGAGGGGCGGGAGAAGAGACCCAGTACTTC	CASSLGLGGAGEETQYF
.	.	TRBV7-9	TRBJ1-1	TGTGCCAGCAGCTTATCAGGGCAGGACGCCCTTGATCCTGAAGCTTTCTTT	CASSLSGQDALDPEAFF
TRBD2	.	TRBV28	TRBJ2-7	TGTGCCAGCAGTTGGGGAGCGGGAGCTACCTACGAGCAGTACTTC	CASSWGAGATYEQYF
.	once	TRBV30	TRBJ2-7	TGTGCCTGGCAAGCCAATACCTACGAGCAGTACTTC	CAWQANTYEQYF
.	.	TRBV15	TRBJ2-5	TGTGCCACCAGCAGAGAGACGGGAGAGTTGGAGACCCAGTACTTC	CATSRETGELETQYF
.	.	TRBV30	TRBJ1-1	TGTGCCTGGACCGACGGGAGGGGCACTGAAGCTTTCTTT	CAWTDGRGTEAFF
.	.	TRBV2	TRBJ2-1	TGTGCCAGCAGCGGGACACCGAGTAACAATGAGCAGTTCTTC	CASSGTPSNNEQFF
.	.	TRBV5-5	TRBJ1-1	TGTGCCAGCAGCTTGGGGGACTATCTGAACACTGAAGCTTTCTTT	CASSLGDYLNTEAFF
TRBD1	.	TRBV7-9	TRBJ2-3	TGCGCCAGCAGCCCCCGGGGACAGTTAACAGATACGCAGTATTTT	CASSPRGQLTDTQYF
TRBD1	.	TRBV11-2	TRBJ1-2	TGTGCCAGCAGCACGCAGGGGGTTATCTATGGCTACACCTTC	CASSTQGVIYGYTF
.	.	TRBV5-3	TRBJ1-6	TGTGCCGGATTGACAGTCCTGTGGGTGAGACCCCTCCACTTT	CAGLTVLWVRPLHF
.	few	TRBV2	TRBJ2-7	TGTGCCAGCAGTGAGGCCAGGGCGGGGGAGCAGTACTTC	CASSEARAGEQYF
TRBD1	.	TRBV13	TRBJ1-2	TGTGCCAGCAGCCACAGGGGCGATGGCTACACCTTC	CASSHRGDGYTF
.	.	TRBV7-9	TRBJ1-1	TGTGCCAGCAGCTTAAGGCGAGGCCTTAACACTGAAGCTTTCTTT	CASSLRRGLNTEAFF
TRBD2	.	TRBV19	TRBJ2-5	TGTGCCAGTAGTACCGGATTAGCGGGAGTAGAGACCCAGTACTTC	CASSTGLAGVETQYF
.	.	TRBV2	TRBJ1-2	TGTGCCAGCAAGGTAGGACAGACCTATGGCTACACCTTC	CASKVGQTYGYTF
TRBD2	.	TRBV7-3	TRBJ2-1	TGTGCCAGCAGCTTTACCTCAGGACTAGCGGGACGTAATGAGCAGTTCTTC	CASSFTSGLAGRNEQFF
.	few	TRBV30	TRBJ1-3	TGTGCCTGGAGGGGGGCCCCCGGGAACACCATATATTTT	CAWRGAPGNTIYF
.	.	TRBV5-5	TRBJ2-5	TGTGCCAGCAGCATAGGGCGCGGGGAGACCCAGTACTTC	CASSIGRGETQYF
.	few	TRBV18	TRBJ1-2	TGTGCCAGCTCACCACAAGATCTACCTTCTAACTATGGCTACACCTTC	CASSPQDLPSNYGYTF
.	.	TRBV15	TRBJ1-4	TGTGCCACCAGCAGAGGGGCAAGGGGAGGGGATGAAAAACTGTTTTTT	CATSRGARGGDEKLFF
TRBD1	.	TRBV30	TRBJ1-4	TGTGCCTGGAGTGCACGGACAGGGACTAATGAAAAACTGTTTTTT	CAWSARTGTNEKLFF
.	once	TRBV6-1	TRBJ2-7	TGTGCCAGCAGTGAAGGACAAGAATACGGGCAGTACTTC	CASSEGQEYGQYF